A selection of T cell receptor beta chains follows, all from one sample in a study of T-cell reconstitution after alpha-beta-depleted transplantation in children. In TCRdb, the PCR reads were re-called with MiXCR into one record per CDR3 protein. This sample has about 980,000 distinct CDR3 sequences; about 26% occur once, and the top ten carry roughly 31%. The source was PBMCs, mostly from graft donor cells, collected 360 days after TCRalphabeta/CD19-depleted stem cell transplant. These receptor sequences come from a boy under two years old who had a stem cell transplant for SCID, so the T cells may come from the graft donor. Each CDR3 is given with its conserved first and last residue. The D gene is left open where the match is weak. Clone size is stated in some rows and not others, as once, few, many or a class when expanded.

TRBV5-6	TRBD1	TRBJ2-1	-	CASTGTGGSWVNEQFF	TGTGCCAGTACCGGGACAGGGGGATCCTGGGTAAATGAGCAGTTCTTC
TRBV5-1	-	TRBJ2-6	-	CASGKTTGSGANVLTF	TGCGCCAGCGGAAAAACCACAGGGTCTGGGGCCAACGTCCTGACTTTC
TRBV20-1	TRBD1	TRBJ1-4	-	CSASEGQGGEKLFF	TGCAGTGCTAGCGAGGGACAGGGAGGAGAAAAACTGTTTTTT
TRBV7-9	TRBD1	TRBJ2-3	-	CASSFGTGGRTDTQYF	TGTGCCAGCAGCTTTGGGACAGGGGGCCGGACAGATACGCAGTATTTT
TRBV7-2	TRBD2	TRBJ2-3	-	CASSSGLGGPRGDTQYF	TGTGCCAGCAGCTCGGGACTAGGGGGACCAAGAGGGGATACGCAGTATTTT
TRBV10-1	-	TRBJ2-2	many	CASSEKVGVENTGELFF	TGCGCCAGCAGTGAGAAAGTAGGGGTAGAGAACACCGGGGAGCTGTTTTTT
TRBV29-1	-	TRBJ2-1	-	CSVDLGFYLSYNEQFF	TGCAGCGTTGATTTGGGGTTCTACCTCTCCTACAATGAGCAGTTCTTC
TRBV19	-	TRBJ2-2	-	CASTPGYYTGELFF	TGTGCCAGTACCCCAGGGTACTACACCGGGGAGCTGTTTTTT
TRBV7-2	TRBD2	TRBJ2-1	-	CASSGEGGSYNEQFF	TGTGCCAGCAGCGGGGAGGGAGGGTCCTACAATGAGCAGTTCTTC
TRBV12-3/TRBV12-4	-	TRBJ2-3	-	CASSPGTRLGTDTQYF	TGTGCCAGCAGCCCCGGGACCCGATTGGGCACAGATACGCAGTATTTT
TRBV9	TRBD2	TRBJ2-7	-	CASSVVTAGISYEQYF	TGTGCCAGCAGCGTAGTGACAGCGGGGATCTCCTACGAGCAGTACTTC
TRBV6-2/TRBV6-3	TRBD2	TRBJ2-4	-	CASSYPRTSGLLAKNIQYF	TGTGCCAGCAGTTACCCCAGGACTAGCGGGTTACTAGCCAAAAACATTCAGTACTTC
TRBV4-3	-	TRBJ1-1	-	CASSQGAHLNTEAFF	TGCGCCAGCAGCCAAGGGGCCCACCTGAACACTGAAGCTTTCTTT
TRBV4-3	-	TRBJ2-3	-	CASSSTLRGTDTQYF	TGCGCCAGCAGCTCCACATTGCGGGGCACAGATACGCAGTATTTT
TRBV29-1	-	TRBJ1-2	few	CSVTWVPAYGYTF	TGCAGCGTTACCTGGGTCCCGGCCTATGGCTACACCTTC
TRBV20-1	TRBD1	TRBJ1-1	few	CSAHGTGVVAAFF	TGCAGTGCCCACGGGACAGGGGTTGTGGCAGCTTTCTTT
TRBV7-2	TRBD2	TRBJ2-3	few	CASSSPGGWTDTQYF	TGTGCCAGCAGCTCCCCGGGGGGGTGGACAGATACGCAGTATTTT
TRBV5-1	-	TRBJ1-2	few	CASSLSIQGNYGYTF	TGCGCCAGCAGCCTGTCTATTCAGGGAAACTATGGCTACACCTTC
TRBV11-2	TRBD1	TRBJ2-1	many	CASSRDRVYNEQFF	TGTGCCAGCAGCCGGGACAGGGTTTACAATGAGCAGTTCTTC
TRBV10-2	TRBD1	TRBJ2-2	-	CASRQIQGANTGELFF	TGCGCCAGCAGACAAATACAGGGGGCGAACACCGGGGAGCTGTTTTTT
TRBV5-1	-	TRBJ2-2	few	CASITGDSLSTRNTGELFF	TGCGCCAGCATCACGGGGGACAGCCTCTCAACGCGAAACACCGGGGAGCTGTTTTTT
TRBV6-5	-	TRBJ1-6	-	CASSYSGSYNSPLHF	TGTGCCAGCAGTTACTCCGGCTCCTATAATTCACCCCTCCACTTT
TRBV12-3/TRBV12-4	TRBD1	TRBJ2-3	-	CASSLANRGITDTQYF	TGTGCCAGCAGTTTAGCGAACAGGGGCATTACAGATACGCAGTATTTT
TRBV11-2	TRBD2	TRBJ2-6	-	CASSSLSGTPLSGANVLTF	TGTGCCAGCAGCTCCCTAAGCGGGACGCCCCTCTCTGGGGCCAACGTCCTGACTTTC
TRBV12-3/TRBV12-4	-	TRBJ2-3	-	CASRASRYIADTQYF	TGTGCCAGCCGGGCCTCTAGGTACATTGCAGATACGCAGTATTTT
TRBV7-8	-	TRBJ1-4	-	CASSLGGLSNEKLFF	TGTGCCAGCAGCTTAGGGGGTCTCAGTAATGAAAAACTGTTTTTT
TRBV4-2	TRBD1	TRBJ1-1	few	CASSQDGRGHTEAFF	TGTGCCAGCAGCCAAGATGGCAGGGGGCACACTGAAGCTTTCTTT
TRBV7-8	TRBD2	TRBJ2-3	few	CASSPERGDPNTQYF	TGTGCCAGCAGCCCCGAGCGGGGGGACCCGAATACGCAGTATTTT
TRBV5-1	-	TRBJ2-5	-	CASSLKYGRLETQYF	TGCGCCAGCAGCTTGAAATACGGACGCCTAGAGACCCAGTACTTC
TRBV7-6	-	TRBJ1-6	few	CASSLGPSTRGFNSPLHF	TGTGCCAGCAGCTTAGGCCCCTCGACCCGGGGATTTAATTCACCCCTCCACTTT
TRBV20-1	-	TRBJ2-5	few	CSARDQPGAGETQYF	TGCAGTGCTAGAGATCAACCGGGGGCCGGGGAGACCCAGTACTTC
TRBV5-4	-	TRBJ2-1	-	CASSPGIGTHNEQFF	TGTGCCAGCAGCCCTGGGATAGGGACTCACAATGAGCAGTTCTTC
TRBV20-1	-	TRBJ1-5	-	CSARGLRGISNQPQHF	TGCAGTGCTAGAGGCCTTCGTGGGATAAGCAATCAGCCCCAGCATTTT
TRBV11-1	TRBD2	TRBJ2-7	once	CASSLATSSGGVSYEQYF	TGTGCCAGCAGCTTAGCAACCTCTTCCGGGGGGGTTAGCTACGAGCAGTACTTC
TRBV20-1	-	TRBJ1-2	few	CSASSPLYERNYGYTF	TGCAGTGCTAGTTCCCCGCTATACGAGCGTAACTATGGCTACACCTTC
TRBV10-3	TRBD1	TRBJ2-3	few	CAISDRGIADTQYF	TGTGCCATCAGTGACAGGGGGATAGCAGATACGCAGTATTTT
TRBV27	TRBD1	TRBJ2-7	few	CASSPGGVMYEQYF	TGTGCCAGCAGCCCAGGGGGCGTAATGTACGAGCAGTACTTC
TRBV5-1	TRBD2	TRBJ2-5	few	CASSPGGLATETQYF	TGCGCCAGCAGCCCCGGGGGACTAGCGACAGAGACCCAGTACTTC
TRBV20-1	-	TRBJ2-4	few	CSARDAVLAKNIQYF	TGCAGTGCTAGAGATGCGGTTTTGGCCAAAAACATTCAGTACTTC
TRBV5-1	TRBD1	TRBJ1-1	-	CASSYRPGQGAWTEAFF	TGCGCCAGCAGCTATCGACCGGGACAGGGGGCTTGGACTGAAGCTTTCTTT
TRBV7-3	-	TRBJ2-5	-	CASSLNREETQYF	TGTGCCAGCAGCCTAAACCGAGAAGAGACCCAGTACTTC
TRBV6-5	-	TRBJ1-6	few	CASSYSGGPSSPLHF	TGTGCCAGCAGTTACTCCGGGGGACCCAGTTCACCCCTCCACTTT
TRBV6-1	TRBD2	TRBJ2-3	many	CASSEAAASGHTDTQYF	TGTGCCAGCAGTGAAGCCGCTGCTAGCGGACACACAGATACGCAGTATTTT
TRBV5-1	-	TRBJ2-4	few	CASSLSDPGGYIQYF	TGCGCCAGCAGCTTGTCCGACCCCGGAGGTTACATTCAGTACTTC
TRBV13	-	TRBJ1-1	-	CASSLRYDYSTEAFF	TGTGCCAGCAGCTTAAGGTACGACTACAGCACTGAAGCTTTCTTT
TRBV20-1	-	TRBJ2-2	-	CSARVGGFGTGELFF	TGCAGTGCTAGAGTAGGGGGGTTTGGCACCGGGGAGCTGTTTTTT
TRBV2	TRBD1	TRBJ2-7	few	CASSSTGGPSYEQYF	TGTGCCAGCAGTTCGACAGGGGGTCCCTCCTACGAGCAGTACTTC
TRBV12-3/TRBV12-4	TRBD1	TRBJ2-5	few	CASSPHTGGIETQYF	TGTGCCAGCAGTCCCCATACAGGGGGCATTGAGACCCAGTACTTC